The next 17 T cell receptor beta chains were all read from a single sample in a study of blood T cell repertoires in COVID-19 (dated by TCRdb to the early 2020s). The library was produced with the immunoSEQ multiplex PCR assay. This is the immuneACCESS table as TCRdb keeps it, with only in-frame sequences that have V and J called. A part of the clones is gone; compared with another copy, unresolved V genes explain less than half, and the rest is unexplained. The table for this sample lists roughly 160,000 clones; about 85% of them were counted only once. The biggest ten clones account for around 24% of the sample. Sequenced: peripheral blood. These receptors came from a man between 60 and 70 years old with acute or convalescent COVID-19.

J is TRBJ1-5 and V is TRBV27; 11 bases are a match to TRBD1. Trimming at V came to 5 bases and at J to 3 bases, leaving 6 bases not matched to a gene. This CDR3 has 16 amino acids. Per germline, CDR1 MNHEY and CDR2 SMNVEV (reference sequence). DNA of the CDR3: TGTGCCAGCAGTCCGCAGGGACAGGGGGACAATCAGCCCCAGCATTTT. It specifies CASSPQGQGDNQPQHF.

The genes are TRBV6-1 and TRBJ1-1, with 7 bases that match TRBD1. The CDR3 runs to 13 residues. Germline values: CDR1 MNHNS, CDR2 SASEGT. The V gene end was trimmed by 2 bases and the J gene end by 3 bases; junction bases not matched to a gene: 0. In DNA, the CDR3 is TGTGCCAGCAGTGAACAGGGGGACACTGAAGCTTTCTTT. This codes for CASSEQGDTEAFF.

The CDR3 DNA is TGTGCCAGCAGTTTTCAGGGCGACACTGAAGCTTTCTTT. It codes for CASSFQGDTEAFF. The gene calls are TRBV12-3 or TRBV12-4 and TRBJ1-1, with TRBD1 as a possible D gene (5 bases). This CDR3 is 13 amino acids long. V lost 3 bases, J lost 3 bases, and 8 bases lay in between.

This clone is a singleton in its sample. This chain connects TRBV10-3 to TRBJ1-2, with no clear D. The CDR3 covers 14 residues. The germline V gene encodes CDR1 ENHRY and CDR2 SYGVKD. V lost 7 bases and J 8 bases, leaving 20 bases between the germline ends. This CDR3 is CAITGSALEGGYTF. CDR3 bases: TGTGCCATCACGGGGAGTGCCCTGGAAGGCGGCTACACCTTC.

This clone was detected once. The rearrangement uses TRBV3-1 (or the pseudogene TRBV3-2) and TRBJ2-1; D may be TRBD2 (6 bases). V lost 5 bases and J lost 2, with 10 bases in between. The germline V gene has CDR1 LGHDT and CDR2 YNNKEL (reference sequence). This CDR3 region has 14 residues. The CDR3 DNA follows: TGTGCCAGCAGCTCGGGGGAGCCCTACAATGAGCAGTTCTTC. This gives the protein CASSSGEPYNEQFF.

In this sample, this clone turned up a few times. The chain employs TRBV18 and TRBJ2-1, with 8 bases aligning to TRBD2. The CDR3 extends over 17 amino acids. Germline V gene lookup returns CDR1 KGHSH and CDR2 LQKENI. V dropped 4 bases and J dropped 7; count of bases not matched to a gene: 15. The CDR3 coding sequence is TGTGCCAGCTCACTTACCCGGGGGGGCCGAAGTAGGAATGAGCAGTTCTTC. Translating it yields CASSLTRGGRSRNEQFF. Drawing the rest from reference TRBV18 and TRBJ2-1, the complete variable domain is NAGVMQNPRHLVRRRGQEARLRCSPMKGHSHVYWYRQLPEEGLKFMVYLQKENIIDESGMPKERFSAEFPKEGPSILRIQQVVRGDSAAYFCASSLTRGGRSRNEQFFGPGTRLTVL.

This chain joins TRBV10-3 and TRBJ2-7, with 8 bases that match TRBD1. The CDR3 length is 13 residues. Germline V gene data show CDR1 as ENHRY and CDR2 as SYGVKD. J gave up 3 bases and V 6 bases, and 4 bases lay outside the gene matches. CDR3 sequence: CAISTGTGYEQYV. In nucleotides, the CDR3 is TGTGCCATCAGCACCGGGACAGGCTACGAGCAGTACGTC.

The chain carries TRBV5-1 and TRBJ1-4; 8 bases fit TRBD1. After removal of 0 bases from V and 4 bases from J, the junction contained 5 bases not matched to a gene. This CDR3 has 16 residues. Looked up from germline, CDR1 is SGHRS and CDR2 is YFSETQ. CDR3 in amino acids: CASSLAGGGSNEKLFF. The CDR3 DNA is TGCGCCAGCAGCTTGGCAGGGGGCGGCAGTAATGAAAAACTGTTTTTT.

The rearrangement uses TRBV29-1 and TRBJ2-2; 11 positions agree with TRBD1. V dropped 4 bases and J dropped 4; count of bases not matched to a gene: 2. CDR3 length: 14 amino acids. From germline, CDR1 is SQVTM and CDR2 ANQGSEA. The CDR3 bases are TGCAGCGTTGTGGGGACAGGGGGCACCGGGGAGCTGTTTTTT. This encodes CSVVGTGGTGELFF.

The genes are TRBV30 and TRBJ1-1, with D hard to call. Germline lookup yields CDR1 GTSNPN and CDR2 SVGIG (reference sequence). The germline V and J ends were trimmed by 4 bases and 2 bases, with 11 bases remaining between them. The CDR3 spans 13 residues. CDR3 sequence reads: CAWNRERNTEAFF. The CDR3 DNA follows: TGTGCCTGGAACCGAGAAAGAAACACTGAAGCTTTCTTT. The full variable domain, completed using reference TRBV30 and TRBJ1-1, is SQTIHQWPATLVQPVGSPLSLECTVEGTSNPNLYWYRQAAGRGLQLLFYSVGIGQISSEVPQNLSASRPQDRQFILSSKKLLLSDSGFYLCAWNRERNTEAFFGQGTRLTVV.

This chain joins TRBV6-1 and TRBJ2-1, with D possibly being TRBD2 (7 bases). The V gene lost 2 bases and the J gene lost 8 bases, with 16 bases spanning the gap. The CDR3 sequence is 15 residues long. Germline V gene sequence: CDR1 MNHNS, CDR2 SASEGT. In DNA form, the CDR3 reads TGTGCCAGCAGTGAAATGTGGGGGGGCCTGCATGAGCAGTTCTTC. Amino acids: CASSEMWGGLHEQFF.

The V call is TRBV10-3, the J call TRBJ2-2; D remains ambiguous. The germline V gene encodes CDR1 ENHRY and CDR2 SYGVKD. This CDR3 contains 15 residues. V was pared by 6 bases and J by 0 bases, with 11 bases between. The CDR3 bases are TGTGCCATCAGCGCGGCACCTACGAACACCGGGGAGCTGTTTTTT. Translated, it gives CAISAAPTNTGELFF.

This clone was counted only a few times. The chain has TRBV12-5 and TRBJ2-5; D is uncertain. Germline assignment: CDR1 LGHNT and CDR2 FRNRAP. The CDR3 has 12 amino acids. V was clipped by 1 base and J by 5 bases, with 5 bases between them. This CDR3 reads CASGLAIETQYF. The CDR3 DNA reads TGTGCTAGTGGTTTGGCAATCGAGACCCAGTACTTC.

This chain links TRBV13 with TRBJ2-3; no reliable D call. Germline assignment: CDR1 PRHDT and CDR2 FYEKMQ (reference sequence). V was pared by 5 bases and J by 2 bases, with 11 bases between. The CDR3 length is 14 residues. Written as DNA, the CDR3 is TGTGCCAGCAGCCACCGGGTCCCCACAGATACGCAGTATTTT. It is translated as CASSHRVPTDTQYF.

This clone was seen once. CDR3 sequence reads: CASSLNTGEYGYTF. In DNA, the CDR3 is TGTGCCAGCAGCCTTAACACAGGGGAATATGGCTACACCTTC. This chain links TRBV7-8 with TRBJ1-2; 7 bases are shared with TRBD1. The germline gives CDR1 SGHVS, CDR2 FQNEAQ. The CDR3 length is 14 residues. The V gene end was trimmed by 5 bases and the J gene end by 5 bases; junction bases not matched to a gene: 8.

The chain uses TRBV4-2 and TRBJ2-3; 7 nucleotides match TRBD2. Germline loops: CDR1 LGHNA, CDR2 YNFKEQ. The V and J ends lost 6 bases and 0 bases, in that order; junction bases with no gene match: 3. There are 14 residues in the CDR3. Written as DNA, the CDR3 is TGTGCCAGCAGGCCGGGGGGTAGCACAGATACGCAGTATTTT. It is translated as CASRPGGSTDTQYF.

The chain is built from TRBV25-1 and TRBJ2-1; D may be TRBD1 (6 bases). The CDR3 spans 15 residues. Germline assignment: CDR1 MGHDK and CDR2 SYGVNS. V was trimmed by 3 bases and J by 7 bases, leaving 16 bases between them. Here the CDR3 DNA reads TGTGCCAGCAGTGATCGCCGACAGGCTGGAAATGAGCAGTTCTTC. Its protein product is CASSDRRQAGNEQFF. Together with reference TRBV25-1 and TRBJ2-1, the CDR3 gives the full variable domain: EADIYQTPRYLVIGTGKKITLECSQTMGHDKMYWYQQDPGMELHLIHYSYGVNSTEKGDLSSESTVSRIRTEHFPLTLESARPSHTSQYLCASSDRRQAGNEQFFGPGTRLTVL.